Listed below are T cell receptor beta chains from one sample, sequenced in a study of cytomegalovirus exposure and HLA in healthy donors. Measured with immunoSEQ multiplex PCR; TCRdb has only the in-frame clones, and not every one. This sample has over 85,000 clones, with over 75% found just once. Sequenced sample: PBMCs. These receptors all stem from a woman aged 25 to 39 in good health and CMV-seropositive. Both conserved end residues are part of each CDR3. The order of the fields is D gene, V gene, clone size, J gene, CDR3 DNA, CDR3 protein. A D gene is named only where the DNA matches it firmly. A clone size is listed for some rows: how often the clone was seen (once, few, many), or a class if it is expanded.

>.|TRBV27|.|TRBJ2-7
TGTGCCAGCAGTGCCTATGGAGGCTACGAGCAGTACTTC
CASSAYGGYEQYF
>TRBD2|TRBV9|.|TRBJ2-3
TGTGCCAGCAGCGTAGAAACTAGCGGGAGTGGAGATACGCAGTATTTT
CASSVETSGSGDTQYF
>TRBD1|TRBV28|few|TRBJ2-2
TGTGCCAGCAGTTCAGGACAGGGGGACGCCGGGGAGCTGTTTTTT
CASSSGQGDAGELFF
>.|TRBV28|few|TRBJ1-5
TGTGCCAGCAGTTCCGGAGAACCGAATCAGCCCCAGCATTTT
CASSSGEPNQPQHF
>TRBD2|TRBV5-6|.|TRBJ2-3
TGTGCCAGCAGCCCGGTGGTCGGGGGGGCCTGGGATACGCAGTATTTT
CASSPVVGGAWDTQYF
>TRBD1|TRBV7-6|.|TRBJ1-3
TGTGCCAGCAGCTTAGGGACAGGAGCTGGAAACACCATATATTTT
CASSLGTGAGNTIYF
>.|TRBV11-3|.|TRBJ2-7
TGTGCCGCAAGGGAGGCGGGATACGAGCAGTACTTC
CAAREAGYEQYF
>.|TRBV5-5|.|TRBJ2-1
TGTGCCAGCAGCACCGACGGGGGAACCTACAATGAGCAGTTCTTC
CASSTDGGTYNEQFF
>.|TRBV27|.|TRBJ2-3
TGTGCCAGCAGTTTGACTAGTCTGGGCACAGATACGCAGTATTTT
CASSLTSLGTDTQYF
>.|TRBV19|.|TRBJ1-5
TGTGCCAGTAGTATTCGTCGGGGGGCTCAGGGTCAGCCCCAGCATTTT
CASSIRRGAQGQPQHF
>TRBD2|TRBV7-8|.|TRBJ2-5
TGTGCCAGCAGCCTCCGGGGCGGGGGGGAGACCCAGTACTTC
CASSLRGGGETQYF